The rows below give T cell receptor beta chains drawn from one sample of a study of blood T cell repertoires in COVID-19. The data were produced by immunoSEQ multiplex PCR, yet TCRdb's version contains in-frame clones alone and is incomplete. The sample has around 190,000 clones, 80% to 90% seen once. The source material was peripheral blood. The receptors were sampled from a man aged 45-60 years with active or convalescent COVID-19. CDR3s include the opening cysteine and the closing phenylalanine or tryptophan. Fields, in order: J gene, V gene, CDR3 protein.

TRBJ2-2 TRBV4-2 CASSQLGLAEDTGELFF
TRBJ1-4 TRBV19 CASTDIGVRANEKLFF
TRBJ1-1 TRBV14 CASKRGGMNTEAFF
TRBJ2-2 TRBV5-4 CASSRETGGLTGELFF
TRBJ1-5 TRBV28 CASRGQGAYQPQHF
TRBJ1-3 TRBV10-3 CAIRQGAGNTIYF
TRBJ2-7 TRBV4-1 CASSQTGDREQYF
TRBJ2-5 TRBV19 CASSIVGDAGLAGLETQYF
TRBJ1-4 TRBV2 CASGQGWAEKLFF
TRBJ2-2 TRBV6-5 CASSKSPRELFF
TRBJ2-5 TRBV5-6 CASSKTGGGETQYF
TRBJ2-1 TRBV2 CASSSTSGVGNEQFF
TRBJ1-5 TRBV19 CASSHNLGGEPQHF
TRBJ1-2 TRBV28 CASSVQGKYGYTF
TRBJ2-3 TRBV29-1 CSVNRGILDTQYF
TRBJ2-1 TRBV5-1 CASSLEGQGNEQFF
TRBJ1-5 TRBV2 CASNPDSTNQPQHF
TRBJ1-6 TRBV7-9 CASSPRDRFQPSVSPLHF
TRBJ1-2 TRBV19 CASRTGTEDGYTF
TRBJ2-2 TRBV30 CAYPQRERDTGELFF
TRBJ1-5 TRBV24-1 CATSEQGLGQPQHF
TRBJ2-1 TRBV3-1/TRBV3-2 CASSQDLEQGKFF
TRBJ2-5 TRBV5-1 CASSLVSSQETQYF
TRBJ2-1 TRBV7-2 CASSFGGLAGKYNEQFF
TRBJ1-1 TRBV7-2 CASSLYRNTEAFF
TRBJ1-2 TRBV29-1 CSVESGDGRYTF
TRBJ2-3 TRBV6-2/TRBV6-3 CASSYSGLAGDTQYF
TRBJ2-1 TRBV7-2 CASSLAGQGFSEQFF
TRBJ2-1 TRBV25-1 CASSQTGGIGANEQFF
TRBJ2-7 TRBV19 CASSIVGDRGEQYF
TRBJ1-2 TRBV24-1 CATSDHTGLEGYTF
TRBJ2-5 TRBV6-5 CASHGQAEETQYF
TRBJ2-4 TRBV21-1 CASSKGGDCGAKNIQYF
TRBJ1-4 TRBV4-1 CASSLAATEKLFF
TRBJ1-3 TRBV3-1/TRBV3-2 CASSQEGTGFTIYF
TRBJ2-1 TRBV7-3 CASSRSGGPEQFF
TRBJ1-2 TRBV10-3 CAISEGVGGHGYTF
TRBJ1-5 TRBV5-5 CASSFAGSNQPQHF
TRBJ2-7 TRBV10-3 CAISVDRGVYEQYF
TRBJ2-1 TRBV7-9 CASSSGVNEQFF
TRBJ2-5 TRBV24-1 CATGGTSGGLGETQYF
TRBJ2-1 TRBV2 CASTYGQGSGNEQFF
TRBJ1-3 TRBV9 CASSVRDRVSGNTIYF
TRBJ1-4 TRBV4-3 CASSQAPSPTNEKLFF
TRBJ2-7 TRBV9 CASSVGGGFLYEQYF
TRBJ1-6 TRBV10-1 CASSSGTDLSPLHF
TRBJ2-3 TRBV6-4 CASRPLAGGTDTQYF
TRBJ2-2 TRBV3-1/TRBV3-2 CASSQFGGTPGELFF
TRBJ2-7 TRBV5-4 CASSPTAGGSYEQYF
TRBJ2-3 TRBV9 CASTSGLAGTSSTDTQYF
TRBJ2-6 TRBV7-3 CASSLKPTGNSGANVLTF